Below, 18 T cell receptor beta chains from the same sample are listed, as sequenced in a study of T cell responses to AZD1222 COVID-19 vaccine. The method was immunoSEQ multiplex PCR; TCRdb's version includes in-frame clones alone and lacks a portion of them. The sample has about 210,000 clones; 94% are singletons. Here the sequenced sample was peripheral blood, taken 28 days after the second dose of the MenACWY control vaccine. The receptors here all came from an adult who received the MenACWY meningococcal vaccine as a control.

The chain's CDR3 is CASSQDVGYQPQHF. The CDR3 DNA follows: TGTGCCAGCAGCCAAGATGTAGGGTATCAGCCCCAGCATTTT. The chain combines TRBV3-1 (or the pseudogene TRBV3-2) with TRBJ1-5; D call uncertain. The V gene lost 0 bases and the J gene lost 5 bases, with 8 bases spanning the gap. Germline lookup yields CDR1 LGHDT and CDR2 YNNKEL (reference sequence). This CDR3 is built from 14 residues.

This rearrangement joins TRBV28 to TRBJ1-3, with D tentatively TRBD1 (6 bases). Germline lookup yields CDR1 MDHEN and CDR2 SYDVKM. The CDR3 sequence is 15 residues long. The V gene lost 8 bases and the J gene lost 0 bases, with 14 bases spanning the gap. CDR3 amino acids: CASGGQLHSGNTIYF. DNA for the CDR3: TGTGCCAGCGGAGGACAGCTACACTCTGGAAACACCATATATTTT.

The chain joins TRBV27 to TRBJ2-1; D is undetermined. Germline CDR1 MNHEY, CDR2 SMNVEV (reference sequence). The CDR3 loop spans 13 amino acids. V lost 0 bases to trimming and J lost 10 bases, with 10 bases between them. The CDR3 nucleotides are TGTGCCAGCAGTTTATCGAGTGTGGTCGAGCAGTTCTTC. Amino acid sequence: CASSLSSVVEQFF.

V and J are TRBV11-3 and TRBJ2-1; a weak D match, TRBD2 (6 bases). V was cut by 5 bases and J by 7 bases, with 21 bases left in between. The CDR3 has 16 residues. Germline V gene lookup returns CDR1 SGHNT and CDR2 YENEEA. CDR3 amino acids: CASSRGGEVFINEQFF. The CDR3 DNA reads TGTGCCAGCAGCAGAGGAGGGGAGGTTTTTATTAATGAGCAGTTCTTC.

The V call is TRBV28, the J call TRBJ1-4; TRBD1 is a possible D gene (6 bases). With 3 bases removed from V and 10 bases from J, the gap between germline ends came to 12 bases. Germline V gene lookup returns CDR1 MDHEN and CDR2 SYDVKM. The CDR3 consists of 13 residues. Here the CDR3 DNA reads TGTGCCAGCAGTTTTAGTGAAGGGGGAAAACTGTTTTTT. It specifies CASSFSEGGKLFF.

The chain combines TRBV28 with TRBJ1-6, with TRBD1 matching over 7 bases. The junction had 8 bases not matched to a gene; V was cut back by 5 bases and J by 7 bases. The CDR3 is 15 amino acids. From germline, CDR1 is MDHEN and CDR2 SYDVKM. CDR3 nucleotides: TGTGCCAGCAGTCCCCCGACAGGGCGGAATTCACCCCTCCACTTT. It yields the protein CASSPPTGRNSPLHF.

The chain is built from TRBV5-4 and TRBJ1-4, with TRBD1 matching 9 bases. The CDR3 is made up of 16 amino acids. The germline V gene has CDR1 SGHNT and CDR2 YYREEE (reference sequence). The J segment lost 6 bases and the V segment lost 0 bases, leaving 6 bases of the junction unmatched. Written as DNA, the CDR3 is TGTGCCAGCAGCTTGGGGGGACAGGGTCTCCATGAAAAACTGTTTTTT. It translates to CASSLGGQGLHEKLFF. Full variable domain (remainder filled in from reference TRBV5-4 and TRBJ1-4): ETGVTQSPTHLIKTRGQQVTLRCSSQSGHNTVSWYQQALGQGPQFIFQYYREEENGRGNFPPRFSGLQFPNYSSELNVNALELDDSALYLCASSLGGQGLHEKLFFGSGTQLSVL.

Here the CDR3 DNA reads TGCGCCAGCAGCCAAGATCATACAGACCCAATGAACACTGAAGCTTTCTTT. Amino acid sequence: CASSQDHTDPMNTEAFF. The V and J genes are TRBV4-1 and TRBJ1-1; no clear D. CDR3 length: 17 amino acids. Per the germline V gene, CDR1 is MGHRA and CDR2 is YSYEKL. Trimming left V 0 bases short and J 0 bases short, with 14 bases between.

The chain has TRBV5-6 and TRBJ1-2; 9 bases align to TRBD1. This CDR3 is 15 amino acids long. Germline V gene sequence: CDR1 SGHDT, CDR2 YYEEEE. Trimming cost V 4 bases and J 5 bases; bases outside gene matches: 9. The DNA for the CDR3 is TGTGCCAGCAGCGGGACAGGGTCGACCCTTTATGGCTACACCTTC. It codes for CASSGTGSTLYGYTF.

The rearrangement joins TRBV6-2 or TRBV6-3 to TRBJ2-7; 12 bases align to TRBD2. The length of the CDR3 is 14 residues. With 4 bases clipped from V and 6 bases from J, the junction kept 4 bases outside the gene matches. Germline assignment: CDR1 MNHEY and CDR2 SVGEGT. CDR3 sequence reads: CASSSSGGALEQYF. CDR3 sequence (DNA): TGTGCCAGCAGTTCTAGCGGGGGGGCCCTCGAGCAGTACTTC.

The J gene is TRBJ1-6, the V gene TRBV5-1; TRBD1 is a possible D gene (5 bases). Trimming took 3 bases from V and 9 from J, leaving 13 bases between them. The germline V gene encodes CDR1 SGHRS and CDR2 YFSETQ. CDR3 length: 14 residues. The CDR3 nucleotides read TGCGCCAGCAGCTCGGGGGTCTCCGTTTCACCCCTCCACTTT. This codes for CASSSGVSVSPLHF.

The J gene is TRBJ2-5, the V gene TRBV2; D may be TRBD2 (5 bases). This CDR3 region has 13 residues. Trimming pared 6 bases from V and 2 bases from J, leaving 10 bases between. Germline loops: CDR1 SNHLY, CDR2 FYNNEI. For the CDR3, the DNA is TGTGCCAGCAGAGAACTAGTTCAAGAGACCCAGTACTTC. It codes for CASRELVQETQYF. Full variable domain (rest looked up from reference TRBV2 and TRBJ2-5): EPEVTQTPSHQVTQMGQEVILRCVPISNHLYFYWYRQILGQKVEFLVSFYNNEISEKSEIFDDQFSVERPDGSNFTLKIRSTKLEDSAMYFCASRELVQETQYFGPGTRLLVL.

This chain joins TRBV28 and TRBJ1-1; D is unresolved. Germline CDR1 MDHEN, CDR2 SYDVKM. The CDR3 has 11 residues. V gave up 2 bases and J gave up 10 bases, with 8 bases separating them. The CDR3 bases are TGTGCCAGCAGTTTAAGAGCCGGAGCTTTCTTT. This sequence encodes CASSLRAGAFF.

The chain links TRBV13 to TRBJ1-1; no clear D. The CDR3 has 13 residues. CDR1 and CDR2 from the germline V gene are PRHDT and FYEKMQ (reference sequence). Trimming removed 1 base at V and 3 bases at J, with 6 bases between. Written as DNA, the CDR3 is TGTGCCAGCAGCTTAGATGAAGACACTGAAGCTTTCTTT. It yields the protein CASSLDEDTEAFF.

The genes are TRBV28 and TRBJ1-3, with D tentatively TRBD1 (6 bases). The germline V and J ends were trimmed by 2 bases and 4 bases, with 9 bases remaining between them. CDR1 is MDHEN, CDR2 SYDVKM, per germline. The CDR3 has 14 residues. The CDR3 DNA follows: TGTGCCAGCAGTTTAGGCCAGGGGGGAAACACCATATATTTT. Residues: CASSLGQGGNTIYF.

The gene calls are TRBV30 and TRBJ2-7; the match to TRBD2 covers 10 bases. V was pared by 7 bases and J by 1 base, with 4 bases of the junction left unmatched. The CDR3 has 13 amino acids. Germline lookup yields CDR1 GTSNPN and CDR2 SVGIG (reference sequence). CDR3 sequence (DNA): TGTGCCTCCCGTAGCGGGGGGTCCTACGAGCAGTACTTC. As protein: CASRSGGSYEQYF.

This clone was detected once. This sequence joins TRBV13 and TRBJ2-1; D may be TRBD2 (6 bases). This CDR3 is built from 13 residues. The V gene lost 0 bases and the J gene lost 9 bases, with 9 bases spanning the gap. Germline V lookup: CDR1 PRHDT, CDR2 FYEKMQ (reference sequence). The CDR3 sequence: CASSLGYGGEQFF. The CDR3 nucleotides are TGTGCCAGCAGCTTAGGATACGGGGGTGAGCAGTTCTTC.

Regarding this clone: The germline gene is not matched at one end of the junction; a read error may be the cause. Additional DNA sequences in this sample encode the identical CDR3. The chain carries TRBV28 and TRBJ1-1; 8 bases agree with TRBD1. The CDR3 has 16 residues. Germline V lookup: CDR1 MDHEN, CDR2 SYDVKM. The CDR3 region has the DNA TGTGCCAGCAGTTCCGGTGACAGGGGACTGAACACTGAAGCCTTCTTT. This codes for CASSSGDRGLNTEAFF.